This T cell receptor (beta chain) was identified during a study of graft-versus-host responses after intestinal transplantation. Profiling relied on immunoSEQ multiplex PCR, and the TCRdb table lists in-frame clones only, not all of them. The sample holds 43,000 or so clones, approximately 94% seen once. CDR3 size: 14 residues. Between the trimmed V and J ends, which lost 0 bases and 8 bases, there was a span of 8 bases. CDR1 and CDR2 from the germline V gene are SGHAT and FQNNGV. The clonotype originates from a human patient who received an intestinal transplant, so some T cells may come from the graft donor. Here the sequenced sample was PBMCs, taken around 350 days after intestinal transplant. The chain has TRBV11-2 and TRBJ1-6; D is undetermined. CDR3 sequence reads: CASSLDRIDSPLHF. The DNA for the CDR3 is TGTGCCAGCAGCTTAGACCGGATAGATTCACCCCTCCACTTT.